The 18 T cell receptor beta chains in this list originate from one sample, sequenced in a study of CD8+ T cells in alopecia areata. It was cDNA, reverse transcribed from extracted RNA, that served as the sequencing template. The data were produced by immunoSEQ multiplex PCR, yet TCRdb's version contains in-frame clones alone and is incomplete. The repertoire includes about 170,000 clones, 50% to 75% of them detected once, and around 15% sits in the top ten. The treatment denotes: oral pan-JAK inhibitor, 5-10 mg twice daily. Sequencing used CD4+ T cells sorted from blood, obtained at roughly week 55, from a patient treated with tofacitinib. These receptor sequences come from a human donor with alopecia areata.

The chain carries TRBV9 and TRBJ2-1; D not resolved. Trimming left V 0 bases short and J 6 bases short, with 10 bases between. The CDR3 is 14 residues long. Germline CDR1 is SGDLS and CDR2 is YYNGEE. The CDR3 coding sequence is TGTGCCAGCAGCGTAGAGGTTGGAACCAATGAGCAGTTCTTC. Residues: CASSVEVGTNEQFF.

The V and J genes are TRBV6-5 and TRBJ2-3; unclear D gene. There are 13 residues in the CDR3. V was cut by 3 bases and J by 7 bases, with 11 bases left in between. Germline V gene sequence: CDR1 MNHEY, CDR2 SVGAGI. CDR3 in amino acids: CASSYLGHHTQYF. CDR3 sequence (DNA): TGTGCCAGCAGTTATTTGGGCCACCATACGCAGTATTTT.

This rearrangement joins TRBV6-5 to TRBJ1-2, with 8 bases lining up with TRBD1. CDR1 is MNHEY and CDR2 is SVGAGI in the germline V gene. The length of the CDR3 is 13 residues. V shed 3 bases, J shed 8 bases, and the junction held 5 bases outside the gene matches. CDR3 region: CASSYTGGDGYTF. Here the CDR3 DNA reads TGTGCCAGCAGTTATACAGGGGGAGACGGCTACACCTTC.

The CDR3 loop is CASRKTGLETQYF. CDR3 nucleotides: TGTGCCAGCAGAAAGACAGGGCTAGAGACCCAGTACTTC. The gene calls are TRBV27 and TRBJ2-5; TRBD1 matches 7 bases. The germline V gene encodes CDR1 MNHEY and CDR2 SMNVEV (reference sequence). The CDR3 sequence is 13 residues long. The J segment lost 4 bases and the V segment lost 6 bases, leaving 5 bases of the junction unmatched.

The chain couples TRBV30 to TRBJ1-6; 7 bases are a match to TRBD1. From germline, CDR1 is GTSNPN and CDR2 SVGIG (reference sequence). Trimming at V came to 1 base and at J to 7 bases, leaving 10 bases not matched to a gene. The CDR3 sequence is 16 residues long. CDR3 bases: TGTGCCTGGAGTGGCCCCGGGACAGCAGCCAATTCACCCCTCCACTTT. Translating it yields CAWSGPGTAANSPLHF. Combining the CDR3 with reference TRBV30 and TRBJ1-6 gives the whole variable domain SQTIHQWPATLVQPVGSPLSLECTVEGTSNPNLYWYRQAAGRGLQLLFYSVGIGQISSEVPQNLSASRPQDRQFILSSKKLLLSDSGFYLCAWSGPGTAANSPLHFGNGTRLTVT.

This chain joins TRBV9 and TRBJ2-2; 8 positions agree with TRBD1. CDR1 is SGDLS, CDR2 YYNGEE, per germline. The CDR3 spans 14 residues. After removal of 3 bases from V and 3 bases from J, the junction contained 1 base not matched to a gene. This CDR3 reads CASSETGDTGELFF. CDR3 DNA sequence: TGTGCCAGCAGCGAGACAGGGGACACCGGGGAGCTGTTTTTT. The full variable domain, with the rest looked up from reference TRBV9 and TRBJ2-2, is DSGVTQTPKHLITATGQRVTLRCSPRSGDLSVYWYQQSLDQGLQFLIQYYNGEERAKGNILERFSAQQFPDLHSELNLSSLELGDSALYFCASSETGDTGELFFGEGSRLTVL.

Ten or more counts support this clone. The chain combines TRBV10-3 with TRBJ2-5, with D hard to call. V shed 3 bases and J shed 4 bases, with 18 bases lying between them. Germline CDR1 and CDR2: ENHRY and SYGVKD. The CDR3 extends over 16 amino acids. CDR3 amino acids: CAISDAQTGYRETQYF. In DNA form, the CDR3 reads TGTGCCATCAGTGATGCCCAGACCGGATACCGAGAGACCCAGTACTTC.

This clone was picked up a small number of times. CDR3 residues: CSGGHGTGELFF. The CDR3 region has the DNA TGCAGCGGCGGACATGGCACCGGGGAGCTGTTTTTT. The V and J genes are TRBV29-1 and TRBJ2-2, with D possibly matching TRBD1 (5 bases). V was shortened by 7 bases and J by 4 bases, with 10 bases between the two germline ends. This CDR3 is 12 amino acids long. Germline V gene sequence: CDR1 SQVTM, CDR2 ANQGSEA.

The chain employs TRBV5-6 and TRBJ2-3; possible D gene TRBD1, 6 bases. Germline V CDR1 and CDR2: SGHDT, YYEEEE. V lost 3 bases, J lost 6 bases, and 8 bases lay in between. This CDR3 is built from 12 residues. The CDR3 nucleotides are TGTGCCAGCAGCTACGACAGGGATACGCAGTATTTT. Amino acid sequence: CASSYDRDTQYF.

The rearrangement links TRBV4-1 to TRBJ2-2; possible D gene TRBD1, 5 bases. Germline CDR1 is MGHRA and CDR2 is YSYEKL. The CDR3 has 16 residues. The V end was cut by 1 base, the J end by 1 base, with 10 bases between. In DNA form, the CDR3 reads TGCGCCAGCAGCCAAGTGGGGCTACTGAACACCGGGGAGCTGTTTTTT. Translation gives CASSQVGLLNTGELFF.

The chain combines TRBV29-1 with TRBJ1-1; 9 positions match TRBD1. The length of the CDR3 is 10 residues. Germline-derived CDR1 and CDR2 are SQVTM and ANQGSEA. J gave up 7 bases and V 7 bases, and 1 base lay outside the gene matches. The CDR3 DNA is TGCAGCGGGGGACAGGGTGAAGCTTTCTTT. This translates into CSGGQGEAFF.

The chain is built from TRBV6-5 and TRBJ2-5; 8 bases align to TRBD2. Trimming at V came to 10 bases and at J to 2 bases, leaving 3 bases not matched to a gene. CDR1 is MNHEY and CDR2 is SVGAGI in the germline V gene. The CDR3 has 12 residues. The CDR3 here is CATGGGQETQYF. CDR3 in DNA: TGTGCCACCGGGGGGGGACAAGAGACCCAGTACTTC.

V usage is TRBV30 and J usage is TRBJ1-6, with D tentatively TRBD1 (5 bases). V lost 4 bases to trimming and J lost 1 base, with 14 bases between them. The germline CDR1 and CDR2 sequences are GTSNPN and SVGIG (reference sequence). The CDR3 runs 16 residues. This CDR3 is CAWTLLGASYNSPLHF. CDR3 bases: TGTGCCTGGACCCTCCTAGGGGCTTCCTATAATTCACCCCTCCACTTT.

V gene TRBV29-1 combines with J gene TRBJ1-5; D ambiguous. Trimming left V 4 bases short and J 4 bases short, with 8 bases between. In germline, CDR1 is SQVTM, CDR2 ANQGSEA. The CDR3 runs to 12 residues. The CDR3 coding sequence is TGCAGCGTTGCAGGTTATAATCAGCCCCAGCATTTT. Translated, it gives CSVAGYNQPQHF. The whole variable domain, filled in from reference TRBV29-1 and TRBJ1-5, reads SAVISQKPSRDICQRGTSLTIQCQVDSQVTMMFWYRQQPGQSLTLIATANQGSEATYESGFVIDKFPISRPNLTFSTLTVSNMSPEDSSIYLCSVAGYNQPQHFGDGTRLSIL.

The rearrangement uses TRBV4-2 and TRBJ1-1; D ambiguous. The ends were cut back, 0 bases at V and 1 base at J, with 6 bases in the middle. Germline loops: CDR1 LGHNA, CDR2 YNFKEQ. The CDR3 has 14 residues. This CDR3 is CASSQDYSNTEAFF. The CDR3 coding sequence is TGTGCCAGCAGCCAAGATTACTCGAACACTGAAGCTTTCTTT.

The CDR3 DNA sequence: TGCGCCAGCAGTCGGCCGGGACGGAAGCAAGAGACCCAGTACTTC. Protein product: CASSRPGRKQETQYF. The rearrangement uses TRBV23-1 and TRBJ2-5; the D gene could be TRBD1 or TRBD2 (5 bases each). Being an ORF, TRBV23-1 has a function that is uncertain. V gave up 4 bases and J gave up 2 bases, with 14 bases separating them. CDR3 size: 15 residues.

J is TRBJ1-5 and V is TRBV5-1; D is uncertain. The CDR3 loop spans 13 amino acids. Deletions cut 1 base from V and 5 bases from J, with 7 bases between. Germline values: CDR1 SGHRS, CDR2 YFSETQ. The CDR3 loop reads CASSLWGDQPQHF. The CDR3 bases are TGCGCCAGCAGCTTGTGGGGAGATCAGCCCCAGCATTTT.

This clone was counted only a few times. The chain employs TRBV4-2 and TRBJ1-5; no firm D call. The V gene lost 0 bases and the J gene lost 7 bases, with 4 bases spanning the gap. In germline, CDR1 is LGHNA, CDR2 YNFKEQ. The CDR3 has 12 residues. In nucleotides, the CDR3 is TGTGCCAGCAGCCAAGACGGCCAGCCCCAGCATTTT. Protein sequence: CASSQDGQPQHF.